Listed below are T cell receptor beta chains from one sample, sequenced in a study of control samples from healthy donors and cancer patients. TCRdb's table, derived via immunoSEQ multiplex PCR, lists solely in-frame clones and lacks some. There are about 100,000 clones in the sample; about 90% occur only once, and over 15% lies in the top ten. Material: blood. These receptors all stem from a woman aged 50 to 65 in good health. The CDR3 runs from the conserved cysteine through the conserved F or W. D genes are given only for firm matches. Only part of the rows carry a size: once, few, many, or a class if the clone is expanded.

clone size | J gene | D gene | V gene | CDR3 DNA | CDR3 protein
hyperexpanded | TRBJ2-5 | TRBD2 | TRBV10-1 | TGCGCCAGCAGTGAGTCCTCTAGCGGGTCTGGGGAGACCCAGTACTTC | CASSESSSGSGETQYF
- | TRBJ2-4 | TRBD1 | TRBV25-1 | TGTGCCAGCAGTGACAGGGGGCGAAGCAAAAACATTCAGTACTTC | CASSDRGRSKNIQYF
once | TRBJ2-7 | - | TRBV2 | TGTGCCAGCAGGCGGACAGAACCCTACGAGCAGTACTTC | CASRRTEPYEQYF
- | TRBJ1-2 | - | TRBV4-1 | TGCGCCAGCAGCCAATGGCCCCGTACGGCTAGCCAGGGGGGCTACACCTTC | CASSQWPRTASQGGYTF
once | TRBJ2-1 | - | TRBV6-5 | TGTGCCAGCAGTTACGGGCAGGGTATCGATGAGCAGTTCTTC | CASSYGQGIDEQFF
once | TRBJ1-3 | - | TRBV18 | TGTGCCAGCTCAGAGGCGGGAAACACCATATATTTT | CASSEAGNTIYF
- | TRBJ2-3 | - | TRBV6-5 | TGTGCCAGCACGAGGGACCACGGGGTCGGTACGCAGTATTTT | CASTRDHGVGTQYF
- | TRBJ2-1 | TRBD2 | TRBV4-2 | TGTGCCAGCAGCCAAGCCGGGACTAGCGGGTACAATGAGCAGTTCTTC | CASSQAGTSGYNEQFF
- | TRBJ2-1 | TRBD1 | TRBV4-3 | TGCGCCAGCAGCCAAGATGTAGGGACAGGGGCTAGGGATGAGCAGTTCTTC | CASSQDVGTGARDEQFF
- | TRBJ2-3 | - | TRBV4-1 | TGCGCCAGCAGCCTACCCGGAGGGGGGGATACGCAGTATTTT | CASSLPGGGDTQYF
- | TRBJ2-1 | TRBD2 | TRBV24-1 | TGTGCCACCAGTGATCTCGGACTAGCCTCCTACAATGAGCAGTTCTTC | CATSDLGLASYNEQFF
- | TRBJ2-2 | - | TRBV7-3 | TGTGCCAGCAGCCCCCATCGGGGCACAAGGGTGTCCACCGGGGAGCTGTTTTTT | CASSPHRGTRVSTGELFF
- | TRBJ1-5 | - | TRBV5-1 | TGCGCCAGCAGCTTGGAAGGGCATCAGCCCCAGCATTTT | CASSLEGHQPQHF
- | TRBJ2-5 | TRBD2 | TRBV7-3 | TGTGCCAGCAGCCCAGGGACTAGCGGAGAGACCCAGTACTTC | CASSPGTSGETQYF
- | TRBJ1-6 | - | TRBV12-3/TRBV12-4 | TGTGCCAGCAGTTTAGGAGATTGGTCACCCCTCCACTTT | CASSLGDWSPLHF
- | TRBJ2-1 | - | TRBV25-1 | TGTGCCAGCAGTGAATGGGGCGGCCAGGGGTACAATGAGCAGTTCTTC | CASSEWGGQGYNEQFF